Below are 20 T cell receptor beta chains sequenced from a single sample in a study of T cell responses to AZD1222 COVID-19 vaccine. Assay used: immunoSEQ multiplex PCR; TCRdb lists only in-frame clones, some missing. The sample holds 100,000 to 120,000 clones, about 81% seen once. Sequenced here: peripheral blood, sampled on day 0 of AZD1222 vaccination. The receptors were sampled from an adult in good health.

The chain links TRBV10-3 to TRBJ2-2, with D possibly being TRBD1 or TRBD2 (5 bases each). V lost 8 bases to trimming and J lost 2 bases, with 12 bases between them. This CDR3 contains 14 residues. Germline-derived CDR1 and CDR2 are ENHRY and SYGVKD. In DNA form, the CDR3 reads TGTGCCATCGGGAGACAGACTAACACCGGGGAGCTGTTTTTT. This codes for CAIGRQTNTGELFF.

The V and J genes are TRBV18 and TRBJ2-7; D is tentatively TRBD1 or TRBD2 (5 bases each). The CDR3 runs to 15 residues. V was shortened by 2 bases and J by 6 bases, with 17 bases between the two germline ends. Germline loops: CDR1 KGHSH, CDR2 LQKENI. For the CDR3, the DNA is TGTGCCAGCTCACCAGTAGGGACCGCTTTCATCGAGCAGTACTTC. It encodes CASSPVGTAFIEQYF.

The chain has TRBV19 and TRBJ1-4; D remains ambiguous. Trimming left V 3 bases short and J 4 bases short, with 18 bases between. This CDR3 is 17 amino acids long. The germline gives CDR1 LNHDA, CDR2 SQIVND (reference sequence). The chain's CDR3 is CASSIQPRASGNEKLFF. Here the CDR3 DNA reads TGTGCCAGTAGTATTCAACCTCGGGCCTCCGGTAATGAAAAACTGTTTTTT.

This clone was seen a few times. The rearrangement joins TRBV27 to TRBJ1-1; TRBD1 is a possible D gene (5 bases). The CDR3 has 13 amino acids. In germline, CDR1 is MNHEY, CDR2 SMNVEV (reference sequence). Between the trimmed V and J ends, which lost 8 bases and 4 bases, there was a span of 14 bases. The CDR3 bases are TGTGCCAGCTGGGGCGCAGGGACCACTGAAGCTTTCTTT. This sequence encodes CASWGAGTTEAFF.

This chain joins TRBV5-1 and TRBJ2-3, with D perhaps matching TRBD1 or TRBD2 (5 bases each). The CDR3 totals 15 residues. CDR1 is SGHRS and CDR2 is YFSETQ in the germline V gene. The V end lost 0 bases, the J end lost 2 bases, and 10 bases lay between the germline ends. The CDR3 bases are TGCGCCAGCAGCTTGGCGGGACCGATCACAGATACGCAGTATTTT. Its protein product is CASSLAGPITDTQYF.

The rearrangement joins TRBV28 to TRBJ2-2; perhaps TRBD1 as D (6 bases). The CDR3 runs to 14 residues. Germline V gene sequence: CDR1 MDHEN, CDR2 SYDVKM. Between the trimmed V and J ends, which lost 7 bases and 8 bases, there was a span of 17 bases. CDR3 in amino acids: CASNPPGVKGELFF. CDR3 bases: TGTGCCAGCAACCCCCCAGGGGTTAAGGGGGAGCTGTTTTTT.

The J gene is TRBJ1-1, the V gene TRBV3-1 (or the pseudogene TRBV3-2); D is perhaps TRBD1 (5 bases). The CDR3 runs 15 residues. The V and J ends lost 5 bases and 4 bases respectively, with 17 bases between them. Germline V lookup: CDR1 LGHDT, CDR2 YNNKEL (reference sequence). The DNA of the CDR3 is TGTGCCAGCAGCAACAACAGGCTATTGGGCACTGAAGCTTTCTTT. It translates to CASSNNRLLGTEAFF.

In nucleotides, the CDR3 is TGTGCCAGCAGCTTATACAGCTACGAGCAGTACTTC. It specifies CASSLYSYEQYF. V gene TRBV5-4 combines with J gene TRBJ2-7, with D unresolved. Trimming cost V 2 bases and J 3 bases, with 6 bases left between them. The CDR3 length is 12 residues. The germline V gene has CDR1 SGHNT and CDR2 YYREEE (reference sequence).

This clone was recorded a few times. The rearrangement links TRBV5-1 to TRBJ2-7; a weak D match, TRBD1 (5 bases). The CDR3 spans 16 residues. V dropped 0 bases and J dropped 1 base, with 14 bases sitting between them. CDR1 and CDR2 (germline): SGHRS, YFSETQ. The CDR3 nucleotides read TGCGCCAGCAGCTTGGCCGTGGCAGGGCAATCCTACGAGCAGTACTTC. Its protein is CASSLAVAGQSYEQYF.

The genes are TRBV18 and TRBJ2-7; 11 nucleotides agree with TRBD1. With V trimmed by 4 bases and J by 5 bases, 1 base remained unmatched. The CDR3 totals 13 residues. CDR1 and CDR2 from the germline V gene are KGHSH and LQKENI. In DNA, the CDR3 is TGTGCCAGCTCACTGGGACAGGGGGACGAGCAGTACTTC. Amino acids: CASSLGQGDEQYF.

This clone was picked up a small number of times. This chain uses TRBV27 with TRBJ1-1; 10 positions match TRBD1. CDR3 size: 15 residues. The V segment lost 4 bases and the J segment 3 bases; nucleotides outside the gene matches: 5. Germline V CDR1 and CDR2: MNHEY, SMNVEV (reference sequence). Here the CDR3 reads CASSSLDRGYTEAFF. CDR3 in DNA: TGTGCCAGCAGTTCTCTGGACAGGGGGTACACTGAAGCTTTCTTT.

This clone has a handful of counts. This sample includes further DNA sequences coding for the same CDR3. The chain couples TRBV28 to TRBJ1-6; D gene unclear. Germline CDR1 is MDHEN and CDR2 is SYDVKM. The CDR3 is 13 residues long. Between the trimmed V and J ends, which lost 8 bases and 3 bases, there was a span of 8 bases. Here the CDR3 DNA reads TGTGCCAGCGGACTGGTCTATAATTCACCCCTCCACTTT. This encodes CASGLVYNSPLHF.

The CDR3 loop is CASRLGQAGYQPQHF. The DNA for the CDR3 is TGTGCCAGCAGACTGGGACAGGCGGGATATCAGCCCCAGCATTTT. This sequence joins TRBV28 and TRBJ1-5; 8 bases are shared with TRBD1. The germline V gene encodes CDR1 MDHEN and CDR2 SYDVKM. The CDR3 extends over 15 amino acids. The ends lost 6 bases at V and 5 bases at J; junction bases unmatched: 9. The variable domain in full, completed from reference TRBV28 and TRBJ1-5, reads DVKVTQSSRYLVKRTGEKVFLECVQDMDHENMFWYRQDPGLGLRLIYFSYDVKMKEKGDIPEGYSVSREKKERFSLILESASTNQTSMYLCASRLGQAGYQPQHFGDGTRLSIL.

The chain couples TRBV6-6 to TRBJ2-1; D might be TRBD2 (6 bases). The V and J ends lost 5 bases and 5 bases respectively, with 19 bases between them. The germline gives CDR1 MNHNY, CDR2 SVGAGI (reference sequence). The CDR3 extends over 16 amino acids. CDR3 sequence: CASSPTTGLVNNEQFF. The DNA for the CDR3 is TGTGCCAGCAGTCCCACCACGGGACTGGTAAACAATGAGCAGTTCTTC.

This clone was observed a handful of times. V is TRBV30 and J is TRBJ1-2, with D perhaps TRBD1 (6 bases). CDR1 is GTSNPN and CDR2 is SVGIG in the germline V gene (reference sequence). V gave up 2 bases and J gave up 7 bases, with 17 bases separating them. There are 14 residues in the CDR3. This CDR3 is CAWSPGHRISGYTF. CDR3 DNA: TGTGCCTGGAGTCCGGGACATAGGATTAGTGGCTACACCTTC.

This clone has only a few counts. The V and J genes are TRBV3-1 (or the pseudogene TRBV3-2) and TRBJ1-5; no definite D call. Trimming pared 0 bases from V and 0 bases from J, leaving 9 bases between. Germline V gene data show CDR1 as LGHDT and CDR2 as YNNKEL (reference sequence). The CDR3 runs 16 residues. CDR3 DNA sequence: TGTGCCAGCAGCCAAGATCACAGATATAGCAATCAGCCCCAGCATTTT. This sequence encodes CASSQDHRYSNQPQHF.

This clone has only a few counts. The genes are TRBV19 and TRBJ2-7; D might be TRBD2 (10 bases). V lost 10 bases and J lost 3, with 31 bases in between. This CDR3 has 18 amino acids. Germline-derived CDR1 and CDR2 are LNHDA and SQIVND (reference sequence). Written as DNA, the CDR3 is TGTGCCATTAACTATCGGACAGGGGAAGCTAGCGGGAGCTACGAGCAGTACTTC. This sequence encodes CAINYRTGEASGSYEQYF.

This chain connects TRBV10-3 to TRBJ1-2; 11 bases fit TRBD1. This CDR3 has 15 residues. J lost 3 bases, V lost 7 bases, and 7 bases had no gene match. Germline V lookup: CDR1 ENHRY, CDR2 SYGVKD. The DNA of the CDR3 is TGTGCCATCAAGAAACCGGGACAGGGGGACTATGGCTACACCTTC. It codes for CAIKKPGQGDYGYTF.

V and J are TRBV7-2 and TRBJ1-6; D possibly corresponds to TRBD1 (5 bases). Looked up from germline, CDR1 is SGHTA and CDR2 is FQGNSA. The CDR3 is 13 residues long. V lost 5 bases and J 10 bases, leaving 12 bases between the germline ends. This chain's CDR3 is CASSQRGESPLHF. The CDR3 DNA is TGTGCCAGCAGCCAGAGGGGCGAATCACCCCTCCACTTT.

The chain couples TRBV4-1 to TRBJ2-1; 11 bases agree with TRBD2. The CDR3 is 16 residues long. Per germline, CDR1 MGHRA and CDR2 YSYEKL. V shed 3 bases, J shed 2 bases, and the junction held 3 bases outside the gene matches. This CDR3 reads CASSQIAGGAYNEQFF. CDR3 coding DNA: TGCGCCAGCAGCCAGATAGCGGGAGGGGCCTACAATGAGCAGTTCTTC.